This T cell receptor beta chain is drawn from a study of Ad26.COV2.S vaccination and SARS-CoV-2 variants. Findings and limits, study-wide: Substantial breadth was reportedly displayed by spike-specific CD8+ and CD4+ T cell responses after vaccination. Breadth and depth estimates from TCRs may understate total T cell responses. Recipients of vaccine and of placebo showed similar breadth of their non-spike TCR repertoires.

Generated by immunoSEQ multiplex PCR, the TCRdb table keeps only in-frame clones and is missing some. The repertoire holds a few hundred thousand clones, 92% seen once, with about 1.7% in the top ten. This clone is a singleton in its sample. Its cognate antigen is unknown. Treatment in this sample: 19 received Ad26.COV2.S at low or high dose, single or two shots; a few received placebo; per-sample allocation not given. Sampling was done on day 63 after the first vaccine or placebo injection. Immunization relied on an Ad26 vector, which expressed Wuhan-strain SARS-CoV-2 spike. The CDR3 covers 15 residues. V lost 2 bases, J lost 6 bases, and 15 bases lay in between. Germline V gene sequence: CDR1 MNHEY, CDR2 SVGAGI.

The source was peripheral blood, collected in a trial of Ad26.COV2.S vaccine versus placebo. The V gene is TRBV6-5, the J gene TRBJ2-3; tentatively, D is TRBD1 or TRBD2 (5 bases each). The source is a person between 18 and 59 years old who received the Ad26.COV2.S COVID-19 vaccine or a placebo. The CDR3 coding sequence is TGTGCCAGCAGTTACCTTTGGGGGACCTACGATACGCAGTATTTT. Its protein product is CASSYLWGTYDTQYF.